This T cell receptor (beta chain) was found in a study of blood T cells in healthy people across ages (dated by TCRdb to 2013 to 2016). In the study overall: In model experiments, template switching captured about one uniquely barcoded TCR beta cDNA molecule for every two T cells. Two additional independent replicas of 1 million unique cDNA reads from the same blood draw were analyzed for two donors (one aged 18 to 30 and one aged 80 or older). To avoid experimental bias, donors of different ages were randomly spread across the sequencing lanes. The donors were split into four age groups: young (average 16 years), middle-aged (about 40), aged (roughly 68) and long-lived (about 82). Age-related changes in TCR beta repertoire diversity were measured in the study by deep sequencing normalized with unique cDNA molecular identifiers.

Reading from cysteine to phenylalanine, the CDR3 counts 14 amino acids. Only the CDR3 DNA stays, 42 bases, in frame from base 1. As encoded in the germline V gene, CDR1 is SGHAT while CDR2 is FQNNGV. Unmatched junction bases come to 7, with V trimmed by 9 bases and J by 2 bases. The approximately 39 donors, aged roughly 6 to 95 years, were systemically healthy Caucasian individuals from Russia. Each donor gave around 9 milliliters of peripheral blood, collected into EDTA-treated Vacutainer tubes. Ficoll-Paque density-gradient centrifugation was used to isolate PBMCs, with at least 7 million per sample. Total RNA was extracted from PBMCs with Trizol reagent, with at least 5.5 micrograms obtained per sample. Naive CD45RAhigh/CD27high T cell percentages were measured by flow cytometry on a PBMC aliquot from every donor. Library construction relied on 5' RACE. The sample was run on an Illumina HiSeq 2500. A second PCR of about 7 to 12 cycles was run with a J-beta primer mix and a sample-barcoded 5' primer. A template-switch 5' adaptor carrying 12 random nucleotides introduced a unique molecular identifier onto each TCR beta cDNA molecule. Each sample yielded at least 2.5 million CDR3-containing paired-end reads. First-strand cDNA synthesis was performed from all RNA using the Mint cDNA synthesis kit, with priming by a TRBC-specific oligonucleotide. Following uracil-DNA glycosylase treatment, a first 18-cycle PCR with universal primers M1SS and BC2_uni_R was performed on all cDNA. In the source study's methods: Normalization of each sample was performed by random selection of 1 million high-quality reads, each carrying a distinct molecular identifier. Instead of being binned into consensus sequences, reads that shared molecular identifiers were thrown out. MiTCR, with a Q25 quality threshold and the strictest error-elimination algorithm, was used for CDR3 identification, clonotype clustering and error correction. A nonparametric unseen species model with Euler transformation was used to estimate a lower bound on total TCR beta diversity. Through fastp at Q25 and MiXCR, TCRdb rebuilt clones from the public reads, retaining in-frame beta chains. All rows with the same CDR3 protein become a single entry with the most common DNA and genes. The V and J calls here are based on TCRdb, not the publication. The sample includes 600,000 or so distinct CDR3 sequences, with about 28% observed a single time. Jointly, the top ten make up approximately 14% of the sample.

This clonotype was recorded at least ten times. What this receptor recognizes is not known. Nothing much larger sits one base from this clone, and base qualities are not available. The study at large found these results: Estimates of total diversity based on one million sequenced T cells were considered lower bounds and underestimates. Observed TCR beta diversity per million T cells fell roughly linearly with age, and a significant reduction was already apparent by age around 40. The percentage of naive T cells measured by flow cytometry correlated strongly with observed TCR beta diversity. Compared with the aged group, more naive CD4+ T cells, fewer expanded clones and increased TCR diversity were shown by the long-lived group, suggesting age selection. Since profiling was done on bulk unsorted PBMCs, naive and antigen-experienced compartments could not be conclusively compared. Donor CMV infection status was unknown, potentially confounding age-related changes in expanded clonotypes.

The sequenced sample was blood. The TCR was taken from an elderly woman in good health. Recombination linked TRBV11-2 to TRBJ1-2, with 9 bases in between that match TRBD1. The CDR3 loop reads CASSQGARNYGYTF. In nucleotides, the sequence is TGTGCCAGTTCACAGGGGGCTCGCAACTATGGCTACACCTTC. Joined to the reference TRBV11-2 and TRBJ1-2 proteins, this CDR3 gives the full variable domain: EAGVAQSPRYKIIEKRQSVAFWCNPISGHATLYWYQQILGQGPKLLIQFQNNGVVDDSQLPKDRFSAERLKGVDSTLKIQPAKLEDSAVYLCASSQGARNYGYTFGSGTRLTVV.